These 18 T cell receptor beta chains were all obtained from the same sample, sequenced in a study of blood T cell repertoires in COVID-19. Using immunoSEQ multiplex PCR, the repertoire was profiled, and TCRdb retains in-frame clones only, with some absent. This sample yields fewer than 110,000 clones, of which over 80% are seen a single time; roughly 1.3% belongs to the top ten. Sequenced: peripheral blood. The source of these receptors is a woman in her 30s with acute or convalescent COVID-19.

The rearrangement joins TRBV30 to TRBJ1-4, with D maybe TRBD1 (5 bases). The V end was cut by 8 bases, the J end by 8 bases, with 12 bases between. CDR3 length: 11 amino acids. Germline-derived CDR1 and CDR2 are GTSNPN and SVGIG (reference sequence). The CDR3 sequence: CARNGGEKLFF. CDR3 bases: TGTGCCCGGAATGGGGGGGAAAAACTGTTTTTT.

This chain links TRBV5-1 with TRBJ1-4; 10 positions match TRBD1. The germline gives CDR1 SGHRS, CDR2 YFSETQ. The junction had 3 bases not matched to a gene; V was cut back by 0 bases and J by 7 bases. This CDR3 contains 15 residues. This CDR3 reads CASSLGQGASEKLFF. In nucleotides, the CDR3 is TGCGCCAGCAGCTTGGGACAGGGGGCCAGTGAAAAACTGTTTTTT.

The chain has TRBV6-2 or TRBV6-3 and TRBJ1-5; the D gene is possibly TRBD1 (6 bases). Germline CDR1 reads MNHEY; CDR2 reads SVGEGT. V was clipped by 0 bases and J by 2 bases, with 11 bases between them. CDR3 length equals 16 residues. For the CDR3, the DNA is TGTGCCAGCAGTTACTCCCAGGGGCGAGGCAATCAGCCCCAGCATTTT. Translated, it gives CASSYSQGRGNQPQHF.

J is TRBJ1-5 and V is TRBV7-8; maybe TRBD1 (6 bases). The germline V gene has CDR1 SGHVS and CDR2 FQNEAQ. Trimming took 2 bases from V and 5 from J, leaving 16 bases between them. This CDR3 comprises 16 residues. In nucleotides, the CDR3 is TGTGCCAGCAGCTTATCACGGGGGGGGGCGGATCAGCCCCAGCATTTT. Translation gives CASSLSRGGADQPQHF.

The genes are TRBV11-2 and TRBJ1-4; 9 bases are shared with TRBD1. The CDR3 extends over 17 amino acids. The germline V gene has CDR1 SGHAT and CDR2 FQNNGV. Trimming cost V 1 base and J 8 bases; bases outside gene matches: 11. The CDR3 loop reads CASSLAQLGDREEKLFF. CDR3 nucleotides: TGTGCCAGCAGCTTAGCCCAGCTCGGGGACAGGGAGGAAAAACTGTTTTTT.

The rearrangement joins TRBV2 to TRBJ2-7; 10 bases align to TRBD1. Germline CDR1 reads SNHLY; CDR2 reads FYNNEI. With 5 bases clipped from V and 2 bases from J, the junction kept 12 bases outside the gene matches. The CDR3 is made up of 17 amino acids. CDR3 sequence reads: CASSRSGQGISAYEQYF. The CDR3 DNA reads as TGTGCCAGCAGTAGGTCGGGACAGGGGATATCTGCCTACGAGCAGTACTTC.

The chain carries TRBV10-3 and TRBJ2-7; the D gene is possibly TRBD2 (6 bases). CDR1 is ENHRY, CDR2 SYGVKD, per germline. V lost 4 bases, J lost 2 bases, and 6 bases lay in between. CDR3 length: 12 amino acids. Here the CDR3 DNA reads TGTGCCATCAGTGGGGAGGCCTACGAGCAGTACTTC. It codes for CAISGEAYEQYF.

V is TRBV27 and J is TRBJ1-2, with D possibly being TRBD1 (5 bases). CDR3 length equals 16 residues. Per germline, CDR1 MNHEY and CDR2 SMNVEV (reference sequence). V shed 0 bases and J shed 4 bases, with 15 bases lying between them. The CDR3 sequence: CASSLSQAARGYGYTF. In nucleotides, the CDR3 is TGTGCCAGCAGTTTATCCCAGGCGGCTAGGGGCTATGGCTACACCTTC.

The J gene is TRBJ2-5, the V gene TRBV3-1 (or the pseudogene TRBV3-2); TRBD2 might be the D (5 bases). Germline V gene lookup returns CDR1 LGHDT and CDR2 YNNKEL (reference sequence). The CDR3 runs 14 residues. V dropped 4 bases and J dropped 4 bases, with 13 bases sitting between them. The CDR3 sequence is CASSPEVFRETQYF. The CDR3 nucleotides are TGTGCCAGCAGCCCGGAGGTGTTTCGAGAGACCCAGTACTTC.

The chain joins TRBV4-1 to TRBJ2-1, with a weak D call TRBD2 (5 bases). V gave up 0 bases and J gave up 4 bases, with 13 bases separating them. This CDR3 is built from 16 residues. CDR1 is MGHRA, CDR2 YSYEKL, per germline. The CDR3 spells CASSQDLASRYNEQFF. The CDR3 coding sequence is TGCGCCAGCAGCCAAGATCTGGCTAGCCGATACAATGAGCAGTTCTTC.

The gene calls are TRBV9 and TRBJ1-4; 9 nucleotides line up with TRBD1. J lost 5 bases, V lost 3 bases, and 5 bases had no gene match. Per the germline V gene, CDR1 is SGDLS and CDR2 is YYNGEE. The CDR3 contains 15 residues. Written as DNA, the CDR3 is TGTGCCAGCAGCGCACGGACAGGGGTCAATGAAAAACTGTTTTTT. It yields the protein CASSARTGVNEKLFF.

This rearrangement joins TRBV20-1 to TRBJ2-7; D may be TRBD2 (6 bases). The CDR3 has 12 residues. The V end lost 3 bases, the J end lost 3 bases, and 9 bases lay between the germline ends. Germline loops: CDR1 DFQATT, CDR2 SNEGSKA (reference sequence). CDR3 residues: CSASSGVYEQYF. Here the CDR3 DNA reads TGCAGTGCTAGTTCGGGGGTCTACGAGCAGTACTTC.

This chain joins TRBV19 and TRBJ1-3; D is unresolved. This CDR3 is 15 amino acids long. Trimming took off 5 bases at V and 0 bases at J, with 11 bases between the two ends. CDR1 LNHDA and CDR2 SQIVND come from the germline V gene (reference sequence). The CDR3 nucleotides are TGTGCCAGTAGTTGGCAGGCCCGCTCTGGAAACACCATATATTTT. This translates into CASSWQARSGNTIYF.

The chain joins TRBV28 to TRBJ1-1, with 7 bases fitting TRBD1. The V gene's germline CDR1 is MDHEN and CDR2 SYDVKM. Unmatched junction bases numbered 15, after V lost 5 bases and J lost 6 bases. The CDR3 length is 16 residues. The CDR3 reads CASSGPGQLLGPEAFF. In nucleotides, the CDR3 is TGTGCCAGCAGTGGTCCGGGACAGTTACTCGGGCCTGAAGCTTTCTTT.

The J gene is TRBJ2-7, the V gene TRBV5-6, with D hard to call. The CDR3 is made up of 15 amino acids. Germline CDR1 SGHDT, CDR2 YYEEEE. The V gene lost 4 bases and the J gene lost 6 bases, with 20 bases spanning the gap. The CDR3 reads CASSAKRHFWLEQYF. Written as DNA, the CDR3 is TGTGCCAGCAGCGCAAAACGACACTTTTGGCTCGAGCAGTACTTC.

The rearrangement links TRBV7-9 to TRBJ2-5; a weak D match, TRBD2 (5 bases). Germline V gene lookup returns CDR1 SEHNR and CDR2 FQNEAQ (reference sequence). The germline V and J ends were trimmed by 5 bases and 2 bases, with 12 bases remaining between them. The CDR3 covers 14 residues. The CDR3 region has the DNA TGTGCCAGCAGCCCTCGGGGTCCACAAGAGACCCAGTACTTC. Translated, it gives CASSPRGPQETQYF.

V usage is TRBV7-2 and J usage is TRBJ1-1, with 11 bases lining up with TRBD1. Germline V gives CDR1 SGHTA, CDR2 FQGNSA. The CDR3 has 14 amino acids. The trim removed 3 bases at V and 4 bases at J, leaving 1 base unmatched. The CDR3 spells CASSFGTGGTEAFF. In DNA, the CDR3 is TGTGCCAGCAGCTTTGGGACAGGGGGCACTGAAGCTTTCTTT. Using reference TRBV7-2 and TRBJ1-1 for the parts outside the CDR3, the full variable domain is GAGVSQSPSNKVTEKGKDVELRCDPISGHTALYWYRQSLGQGLEFLIYFQGNSAPDKSGLPSDRFSAERTGGSVSTLTIQRTQQEDSAVYLCASSFGTGGTEAFFGQGTRLTVV.

CDR3: CASSFRTADTQYF. CDR3 DNA sequence: TGTGCCAGCAGCTTTAGAACAGCAGATACGCAGTATTTT. V gene TRBV7-2 combines with J gene TRBJ2-3; D ambiguous. Trimming removed 3 bases from V and 4 bases from J, with 8 bases in between. Germline V CDR1 and CDR2: SGHTA, FQGNSA. This CDR3 is built from 13 residues. The whole variable domain, filled in from reference TRBV7-2 and TRBJ2-3, reads GAGVSQSPSNKVTEKGKDVELRCDPISGHTALYWYRQSLGQGLEFLIYFQGNSAPDKSGLPSDRFSAERTGGSVSTLTIQRTQQEDSAVYLCASSFRTADTQYFGPGTRLTVL.